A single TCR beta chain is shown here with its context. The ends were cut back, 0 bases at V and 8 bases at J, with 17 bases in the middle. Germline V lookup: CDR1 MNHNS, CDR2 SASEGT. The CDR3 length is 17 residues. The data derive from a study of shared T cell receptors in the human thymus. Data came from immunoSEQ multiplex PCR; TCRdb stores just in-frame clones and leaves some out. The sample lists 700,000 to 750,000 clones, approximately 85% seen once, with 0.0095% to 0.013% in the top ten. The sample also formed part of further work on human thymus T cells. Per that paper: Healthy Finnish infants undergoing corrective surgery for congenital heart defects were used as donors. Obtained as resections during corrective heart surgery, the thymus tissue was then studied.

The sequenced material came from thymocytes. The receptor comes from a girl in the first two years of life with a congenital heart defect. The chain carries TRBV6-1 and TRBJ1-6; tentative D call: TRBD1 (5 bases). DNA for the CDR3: TGTGCCAGCAGTGAAGCCTATGGGGGGTTTTCGGATTCACCCCTCCACTTT. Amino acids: CASSEAYGGFSDSPLHF.